The present entry profiles one TCR beta chain with its context. This clonotype was seen a handful of times. Its binding antigen is unknown. Per-nucleotide qualities are absent, and no much larger clonotype sits a single base away. Interpreted using the paper, the treatment or condition label stands for: live attenuated yellow fever vaccine strain. At each blood-draw timepoint, two biological replicates of bulk PBMCs were obtained. PBMCs were isolated from peripheral blood using a standard Ficoll-Paque protocol. TriZol was used to extract RNA from bulk PBMCs, CD4 and CD8 fractions, and dextramer-positive and dextramer-negative fractions. TCR cDNA was synthesized by 5'RACE template switching, which introduced a universal primer site and unique molecular identifiers. Priming of cDNA synthesis was performed from both the TCR alpha and TCR beta constant segments. Library amplification involved two PCR steps, and the second step added sample barcodes and sequencing adapters. Sequencing of libraries was performed on Illumina HiSeq 2500 (2x100 bp) or NovaSeq (2x150 bp). As for how the authors treated the data: Demultiplexing of reads and collapsing into UMI consensus sequences were performed with MIGEC, and V(D)J alignment was carried out with MiXCR. Vaccine-responding clonotypes were defined with edgeR using replicate PBMC samples, requiring FDR below 0.01 and a log2 fold change above 5 up to day 15. CD4 or CD8 identity was assigned to each bulk clonotype according to whether the clonotype was present at higher abundance in the sequenced CD4 repertoire or the sequenced CD8 repertoire. TCRdb itself trimmed the public reads at Q25 with fastp, ran MiXCR and retained productive beta chains. Each CDR3 protein appears once, grouped with its most common genes and DNA. What appears here as the V and J calls and clone size reflects TCRdb's work, not the paper's. For this sample there are hundreds of thousands of distinct CDR3 sequences; 8.7% appear just once. 18% of the sample belongs to the ten largest clones.

This sample was taken from a study of T cells after yellow fever vaccination (dated by TCRdb to about 2019). For context, the study as a whole: The SMART-Seq v4 Ultra Low Input RNA kit was used to prepare libraries from fractions with low cell numbers. To follow T-cell clones before and after primary and booster YFV17D yellow fever vaccination, bulk TCR alpha and beta repertoires were sequenced over time. Blood samples were taken at several timepoints before and after primary and secondary immunization, and bulk PBMC replicates and cell subsets were isolated. Two healthy male donors made up the cohort, one aged 18 to 30 years and the other aged 30 to 39 years. What the authors observed across the whole study: The secondary T-cell response was found to be weaker but faster than the primary response, with a peak reached on day 5 rather than on day 15. A small fraction of clonotypes appeared in both the CD4 and CD8 compartments, likely as a result of convergent recombination. Because only a couple of donors were included in the study, the extent to which the findings can be generalized is limited. Because abundant contaminating clonotypes from the bulk population could be contained in FACS-sorted repertoires, computational filtering was required. After the booster, most of the clones that had expanded following primary vaccination were detected again (96% of CD4 and around nine tenths of CD8), which suggests that memory was broadly maintained.

From its cysteine to its phenylalanine, the CDR3 spans 16 amino acids. The sequence is cut down to CDR3 DNA, 48 bases in frame from base 1. The junction shows trimming of 3 bases on V and 6 bases on J, plus 18 bases between the germline ends. In the germline V gene, CDR1 corresponds to MDHEN and CDR2 to SYDVKM. The chain is assembled from TRBV28 and TRBJ1-5; TRBD1 might be the D gene, on 5 matching bases. Sequencing used PBMCs, obtained on the day of the first yellow fever vaccination. This clonotype was obtained from a man in his late teens or twenties who received the YFV17D yellow fever vaccine. The CDR3 reads CASSFGFGGGIQPQHF. Read as DNA, the sequence is TGTGCCAGCAGTTTCGGATTTGGGGGTGGGATTCAGCCCCAGCATTTT.